One sample yielded the 5 T cell receptor beta chains listed below, sequenced in a study of shared clonotypes between healthy human individuals. Here immunoSEQ multiplex PCR was the method, and the copy in TCRdb shows in-frame clones only, minus some. Of roughly 2.2 million clones in the sample, 80% to 95% were seen once. Material: naive CD4+ T cells from PBMCs. The subset denotes: CD45RA+ positively selected. The receptors come from a man aged 18 to 29 in good health. Some clones in this sample may be carry-over from other donors' samples.

J is TRBJ2-1 and V is TRBV28; perhaps TRBD1 as D (6 bases). CDR3 length: 15 amino acids. CDR1 is MDHEN and CDR2 is SYDVKM in the germline V gene. The germline V and J ends were trimmed by 2 bases and 6 bases, with 14 bases remaining between them. This CDR3 reads CASSLASRGGNEQFF. CDR3 sequence (DNA): TGTGCCAGCAGTTTAGCCTCACGAGGGGGCAATGAGCAGTTCTTC.

Turning to this clone: This same CDR3 is encoded by further DNA sequences in the sample. The V gene is TRBV2, the J gene TRBJ2-3, with 8 bases identical to TRBD1. Germline-derived CDR1 and CDR2 are SNHLY and FYNNEI. The CDR3 totals 12 residues. J was trimmed by 6 bases and V by 6 bases; bases with no gene match: 2. The CDR3: CASRDRGDTQYF. CDR3 DNA sequence: TGTGCCAGCAGAGACAGGGGTGATACGCAGTATTTT.

In nucleotides, the CDR3 is TGTGCCAGCAGTTCGGTGGCTAGCGGAAACAATGAGCAGTTCTTC. This codes for CASSSVASGNNEQFF. This chain joins TRBV6-5 and TRBJ2-1; 7 nucleotides align to TRBD2. CDR1 and CDR2 from the germline V gene are MNHEY and SVGAGI. The CDR3 totals 15 residues. V was pared by 4 bases and J by 5 bases, with 8 bases of the junction left unmatched.

The chain combines TRBV18 with TRBJ1-2; D is perhaps TRBD1 (6 bases). V lost 3 bases to trimming and J lost 4 bases, with 12 bases between them. The V gene's germline CDR1 is KGHSH and CDR2 LQKENI. The CDR3 has 14 residues. The DNA of the CDR3 is TGTGCCAGCTCACCCGGACAGATGGGCTATGGCTACACCTTC. Translating gives CASSPGQMGYGYTF. Supplemented by reference TRBV18 and TRBJ1-2, the full variable domain reads NAGVMQNPRHLVRRRGQEARLRCSPMKGHSHVYWYRQLPEEGLKFMVYLQKENIIDESGMPKERFSAEFPKEGPSILRIQQVVRGDSAAYFCASSPGQMGYGYTFGSGTRLTVV.

This clone was seen just once. The chain carries TRBV5-8 and TRBJ2-1; no reliable D call. V lost 1 base to trimming and J lost 13 bases, with 9 bases between them. This CDR3 spans 11 amino acids. Germline lookup yields CDR1 SGHTS and CDR2 YDEGEE. The CDR3 region has the DNA TGTGCCAGCAGCTTGTTGCCTACCCAGTTCTTC. It yields the protein CASSLLPTQFF.